This T cell receptor (beta chain) emerged from a study of blood T cell repertoires in COVID-19. The overall study: COVID-19 samples collected from the United States, Italy and Spain covered acute and convalescent phases. Sources were T cells, B-cell-depleted T cells, or PBMCs; the material itself was cDNA or gDNA.

The V segment lost 2 bases and the J segment 3 bases; nucleotides outside the gene matches: 6. The germline gives CDR1 SEHNR, CDR2 FQNEAQ (reference sequence). The CDR3 is 15 amino acids. As processed by the authors: Estimated nucleated cell counts came from reference gene primer amplification. Repertoires were generated with immunoSEQ multiplex PCR, while TCRdb's copy carries only in-frame clones and drops some. That table is the source of V, J and clone size, and D and trimming were worked out from the DNA. This sample has about 170,000 clones, with approximately 88% found just once. Sample: peripheral blood. J is TRBJ2-7 and V is TRBV7-9; 8 positions agree with TRBD2. This clonotype was sampled from a woman of 80 years or more with active or convalescent COVID-19. CDR3 in amino acids: CASSLYGGANYEQYF. CDR3 nucleotides: TGTGCCAGCAGCTTATACGGGGGGGCAAACTACGAGCAGTACTTC.